This T cell receptor beta chain was recorded in a study of blood T cell repertoires in COVID-19. V shed 3 bases and J shed 9 bases, with 14 bases lying between them. CDR1 LGHDT and CDR2 YNNKEL come from the germline V gene (reference sequence). The CDR3 loop spans 13 amino acids. Per the authors' pipeline: Nucleated cell counts were estimated from reference gene primer amplification. TCRdb's table, derived via immunoSEQ multiplex PCR, lists solely in-frame clones and lacks some. V, J and clone size were drawn from that table, and D and trimming were deduced from the DNA. The table has some 170,000 clones, about 78% seen once. This clone occurred once.

The material sequenced was peripheral blood. The chain carries TRBV3-1 (or the pseudogene TRBV3-2) and TRBJ1-1, with D possibly matching TRBD1 (6 bases). The origin of this receptor is a woman aged 45-60 years with active or convalescent COVID-19. CDR3 coding DNA: TGTGCCAGCAGCCAGGGACATGCCTCGAAAGCTTTCTTT. Translating it yields CASSQGHASKAFF.